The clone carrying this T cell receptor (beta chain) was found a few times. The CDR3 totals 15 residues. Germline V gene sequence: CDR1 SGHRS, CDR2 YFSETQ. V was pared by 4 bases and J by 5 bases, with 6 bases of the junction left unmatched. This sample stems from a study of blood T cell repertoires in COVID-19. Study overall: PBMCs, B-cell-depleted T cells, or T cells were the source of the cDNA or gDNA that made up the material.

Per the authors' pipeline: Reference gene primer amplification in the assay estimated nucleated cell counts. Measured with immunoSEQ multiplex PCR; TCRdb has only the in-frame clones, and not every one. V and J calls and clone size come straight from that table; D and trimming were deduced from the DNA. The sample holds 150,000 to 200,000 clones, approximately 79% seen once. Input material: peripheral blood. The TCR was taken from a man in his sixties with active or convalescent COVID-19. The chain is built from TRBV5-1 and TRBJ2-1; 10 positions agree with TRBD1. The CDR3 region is CASSPGQGFNNEQFF. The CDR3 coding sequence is TGCGCCAGCAGCCCGGGACAGGGGTTCAACAATGAGCAGTTCTTC.